This record concerns one T cell receptor (beta chain) sequence. Profiled with immunoSEQ multiplex PCR; TCRdb holds only in-frame clones, not every one. The sample consists of 250,000 or so clones, about 90% of them appearing once. The entry originates in a study of cytomegalovirus exposure and HLA in healthy donors. The sample was PBMCs. This TCR was sampled from a man aged 18 to 29 in good health and CMV-seropositive.

CDR3 sequence: CASRPTGAPYEQYF. CDR3 coding DNA: TGTGCCAGTAGGCCGACAGGGGCCCCCTACGAGCAGTACTTC. This chain uses TRBV19 with TRBJ2-7, with 8 bases matching TRBD1. J lost 2 bases, V lost 6 bases, and 6 bases had no gene match. Per the germline V gene, CDR1 is LNHDA and CDR2 is SQIVND (reference sequence). This CDR3 has 14 amino acids.